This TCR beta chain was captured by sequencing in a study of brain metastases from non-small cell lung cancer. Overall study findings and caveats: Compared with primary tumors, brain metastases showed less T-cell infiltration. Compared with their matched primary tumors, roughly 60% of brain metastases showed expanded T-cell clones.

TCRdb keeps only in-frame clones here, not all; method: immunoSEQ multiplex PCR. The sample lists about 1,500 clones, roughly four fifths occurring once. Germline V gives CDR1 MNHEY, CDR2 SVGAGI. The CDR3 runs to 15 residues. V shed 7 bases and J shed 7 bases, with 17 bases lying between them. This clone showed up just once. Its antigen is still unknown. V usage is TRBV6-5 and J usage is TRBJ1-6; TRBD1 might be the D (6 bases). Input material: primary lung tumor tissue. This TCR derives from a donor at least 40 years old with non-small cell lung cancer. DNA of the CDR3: TGTGCCAGCAAACTGGAACAGGGTATAAATTCACCCCTCCACTTT. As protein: CASKLEQGINSPLHF.